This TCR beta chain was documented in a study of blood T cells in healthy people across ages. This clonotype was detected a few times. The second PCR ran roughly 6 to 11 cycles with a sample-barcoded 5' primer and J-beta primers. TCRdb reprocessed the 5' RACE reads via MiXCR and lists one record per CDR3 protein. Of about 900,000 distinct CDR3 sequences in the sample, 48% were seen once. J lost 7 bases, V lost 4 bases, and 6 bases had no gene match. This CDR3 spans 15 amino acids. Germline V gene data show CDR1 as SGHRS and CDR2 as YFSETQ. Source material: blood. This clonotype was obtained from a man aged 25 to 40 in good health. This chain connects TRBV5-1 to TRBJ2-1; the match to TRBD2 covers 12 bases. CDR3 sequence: CASSARLAGVNEQFF. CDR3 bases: TGCGCCAGCAGCGCGAGACTAGCGGGGGTAAATGAGCAGTTCTTC.